This T cell receptor (beta chain) originates from a study of vaccination and CD4 T cells after COVID-19. Study background: Convalescent patients, SARS-CoV-2 positive by nasal swab PCR, comprised about nine mild cases and one severe case.

Cultured CD4+ T-cell DNA underwent Oncomine TCR Beta short-read sequencing. A single record per CDR3 protein comes from TCRdb applying MiXCR to the PCR reads. The data hold tens of thousands of distinct CDR3 sequences, with roughly half observed a single time. Comment on this clonotype: Its antigen remains unknown.

Regarding treatment: roughly 10-day PBMC culture with coronavirus spike peptide pools or control peptides (ViraFEST assay). Recorded positive PCR dates fall between March and December 2020, preceding US Alpha, Beta and Delta variants. V was cut by 3 bases and J by 6 bases, with 8 bases left in between. Germline V lookup: CDR1 GTSNPN, CDR2 SVGIG (reference sequence). The CDR3 contains 11 residues. Sequenced: CD4+ T cells from blood, cultured in vitro. The sequence came from a human donor who had recovered from COVID-19. This chain uses TRBV30 with TRBJ1-2; D is uncertain. CDR3 coding DNA: TGTGCCTGGAGACGAGGGCATGGCTACACCTTC. The encoded protein is CAWRRGHGYTF.